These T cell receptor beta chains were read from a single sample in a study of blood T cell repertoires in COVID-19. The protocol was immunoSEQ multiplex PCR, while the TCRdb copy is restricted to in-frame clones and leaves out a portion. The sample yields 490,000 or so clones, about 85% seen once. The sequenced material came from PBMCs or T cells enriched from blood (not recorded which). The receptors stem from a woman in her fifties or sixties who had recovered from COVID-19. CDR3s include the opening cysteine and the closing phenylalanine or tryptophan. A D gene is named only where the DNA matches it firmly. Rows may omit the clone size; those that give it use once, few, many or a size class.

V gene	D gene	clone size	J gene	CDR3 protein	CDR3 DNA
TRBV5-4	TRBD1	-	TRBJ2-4	CASSLTGGANIQYF	TGTGCCAGCAGCTTGACAGGGGGCGCGAACATTCAGTACTTC
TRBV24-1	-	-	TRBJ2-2	CATSDRSLNTGELFF	TGTGCCACCAGTGACAGATCCCTGAACACCGGGGAGCTGTTTTTT
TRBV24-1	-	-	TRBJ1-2	CATSDRAFYGYTF	TGTGCCACCAGTGACAGGGCCTTTTATGGCTACACCTTC
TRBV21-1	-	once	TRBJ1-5	CATPEMHLHQPQHF	TGTGCCACCCCGGAGATGCACCTACATCAGCCCCAGCATTTT
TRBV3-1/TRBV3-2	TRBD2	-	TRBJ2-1	CASSLRSGGTDRGNEQFF	TGTGCCAGCAGCCTCCGAAGCGGGGGGACCGACCGGGGCAATGAGCAGTTCTTC
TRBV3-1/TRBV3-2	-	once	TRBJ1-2	CASAWGTSPNYGYTF	TGTGCCAGCGCCTGGGGGACATCGCCTAACTATGGCTACACCTTC
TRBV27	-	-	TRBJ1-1	CASSSGGWTEAFF	TGTGCCAGCAGTTCGGGTGGTTGGACTGAAGCTTTCTTT
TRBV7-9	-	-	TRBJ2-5	CASSFSIPVETQYF	TGTGCCAGCAGCTTCTCCATCCCGGTTGAGACCCAGTACTTC
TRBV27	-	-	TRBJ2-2	CASSYGGGRTGELFF	TGTGCCAGCAGCTATGGAGGAGGCAGGACCGGGGAGCTGTTTTTT
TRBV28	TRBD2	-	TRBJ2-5	CASRILAGGSQTQYF	TGTGCCAGCAGAATACTAGCGGGGGGGTCACAGACCCAGTACTTC
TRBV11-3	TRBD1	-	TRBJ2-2	CASSRAGTGAGELFF	TGTGCCAGCAGCCGCGCCGGGACAGGGGCCGGGGAGCTGTTTTTT
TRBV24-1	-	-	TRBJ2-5	CAIPGAGDQETQYF	TGTGCCATCCCGGGGGCGGGGGACCAAGAGACCCAGTACTTC
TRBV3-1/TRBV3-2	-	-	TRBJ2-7	CASSPAGQGRAEQYF	TGTGCCAGCAGCCCGGCGGGGCAGGGCAGGGCCGAGCAGTACTTC
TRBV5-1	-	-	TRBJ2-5	CASSFQAVEETQYF	TGCGCCAGCAGCTTTCAGGCCGTCGAGGAGACCCAGTACTTC
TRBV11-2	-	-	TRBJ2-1	CASSAGVEGYNEQFF	TGTGCCAGCAGCGCAGGCGTGGAGGGGTACAATGAGCAGTTCTTC
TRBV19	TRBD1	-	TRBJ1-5	CASSWGLTGGGSNQPQHF	TGTGCCAGTAGTTGGGGCCTGACAGGGGGCGGGAGCAATCAGCCCCAGCATTTT
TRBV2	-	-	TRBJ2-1	CAGGTSSYNEQFF	TGTGCCGGAGGGACGTCCTCCTACAATGAGCAGTTCTTC
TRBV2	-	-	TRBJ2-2	CASRKEGTGELFF	TGTGCCAGCAGAAAAGAGGGTACCGGGGAGCTGTTTTTT
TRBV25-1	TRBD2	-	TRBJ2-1	CASSGNLGTSGGPNEQFF	TGTGCCAGCAGTGGGAATCTCGGGACTAGCGGGGGACCTAATGAGCAGTTCTTC